What follows is one T cell receptor (beta chain) and its context. The data were obtained in a study of T cell repertoires in cytomegalovirus infection. TCRdb re-called the reads with MiXCR, one entry per CDR3 protein. The data show hundreds of thousands of distinct CDR3 sequences, about 23% seen once. The specimen sequenced was CD8+ T cells from PBMCs. This clonotype was obtained from a human donor in good health (CMV status not recorded). Some clones in this sample may be carry-over from other donors' samples.

The CDR3 coding sequence is TGTGCCAGCAGCCCCGGGGGGACCCTTGGCTACACCTTC. Residues: CASSPGGTLGYTF. This chain connects TRBV5-6 to TRBJ1-2; perhaps TRBD1 as D (5 bases). Germline CDR1 SGHDT, CDR2 YYEEEE. Trimming shortened V by 4 bases and J by 7 bases, and 14 bases separated the two germline ends. The CDR3 runs 13 residues.